The clone carrying this T cell receptor beta chain was detected only a few times. What it binds is not known. With a J-beta primer mix and a sample-barcoded 5' primer, a second PCR ran about 7 to 12 cycles. MiXCR was run by TCRdb on the 5' RACE reads, yielding one entry per CDR3 protein. The table includes fewer than 2,000,000 distinct CDR3 sequences, approximately 32% detected once. The source of the sample is a study of blood T cells in healthy people across ages. The study's findings and limits: Possibly, changes in expanded clonotypes were confounded because donor CMV status was unknown. Whereas aged donors had fewer naive CD4+ cells, long-lived donors had more of them and higher diversity.

The germline CDR1 and CDR2 sequences are SGHTA and FQGTGA. The V gene end was trimmed by 4 bases and the J gene end by 0 bases; junction bases not matched to a gene: 8. The CDR3 has 17 amino acids. The rearrangement uses TRBV7-3 and TRBJ2-1, with 8 bases matching TRBD2. What was sequenced was blood. This TCR derives from a woman in her twenties or thirties in good health. The CDR3 bases are TGTGCCAGCAGCTCTAGGACTAGCTCGAGCTCCTACAATGAGCAGTTCTTC. As protein: CASSSRTSSSSYNEQFF.